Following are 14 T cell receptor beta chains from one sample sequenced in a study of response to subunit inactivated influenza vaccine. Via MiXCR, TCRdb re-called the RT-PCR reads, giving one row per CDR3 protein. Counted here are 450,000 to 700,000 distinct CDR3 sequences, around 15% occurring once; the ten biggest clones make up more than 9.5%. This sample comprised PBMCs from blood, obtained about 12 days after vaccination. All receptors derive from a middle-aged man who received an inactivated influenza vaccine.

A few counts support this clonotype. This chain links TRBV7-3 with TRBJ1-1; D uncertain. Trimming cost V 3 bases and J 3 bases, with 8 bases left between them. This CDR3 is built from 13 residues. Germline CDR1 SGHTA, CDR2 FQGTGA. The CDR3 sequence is CASSLYEDTEAFF. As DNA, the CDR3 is TGTGCCAGCAGCTTGTATGAGGACACTGAAGCTTTCTTT.

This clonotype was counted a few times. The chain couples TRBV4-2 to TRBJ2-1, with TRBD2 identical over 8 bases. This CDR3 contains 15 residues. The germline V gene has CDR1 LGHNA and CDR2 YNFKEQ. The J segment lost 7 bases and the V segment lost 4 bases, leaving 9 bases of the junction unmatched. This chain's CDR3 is CASSLTGGPGNEQFF. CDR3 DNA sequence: TGTGCCAGCAGCCTGACGGGGGGGCCAGGGAATGAGCAGTTCTTC.

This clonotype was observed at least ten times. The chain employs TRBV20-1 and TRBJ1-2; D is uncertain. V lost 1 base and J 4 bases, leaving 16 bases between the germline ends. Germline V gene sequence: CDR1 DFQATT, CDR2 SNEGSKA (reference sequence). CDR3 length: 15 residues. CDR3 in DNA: TGCAGTGCTAGAGGGAGGTTGGGTGTCAGCTATGGCTACACCTTC. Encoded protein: CSARGRLGVSYGYTF.

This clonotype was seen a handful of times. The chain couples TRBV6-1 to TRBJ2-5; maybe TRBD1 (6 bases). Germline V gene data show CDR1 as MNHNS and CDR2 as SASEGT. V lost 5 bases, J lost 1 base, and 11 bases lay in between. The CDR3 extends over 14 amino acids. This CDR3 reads CASSPRDTQETQYF. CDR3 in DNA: TGTGCCAGCAGTCCCAGGGACACCCAAGAGACCCAGTACTTC.

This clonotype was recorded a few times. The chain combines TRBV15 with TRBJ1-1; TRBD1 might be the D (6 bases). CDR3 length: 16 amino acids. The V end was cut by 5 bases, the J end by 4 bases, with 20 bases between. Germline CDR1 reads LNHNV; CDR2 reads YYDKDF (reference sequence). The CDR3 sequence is CATSGSLQGAATEAFF. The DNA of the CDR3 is TGTGCCACCAGCGGGAGTCTACAGGGTGCGGCCACTGAAGCTTTCTTT.

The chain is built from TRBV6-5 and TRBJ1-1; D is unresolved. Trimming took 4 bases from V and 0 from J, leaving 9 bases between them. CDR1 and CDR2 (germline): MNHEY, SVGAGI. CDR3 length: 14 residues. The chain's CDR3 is CASSSSHLNTEAFF. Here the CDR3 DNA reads TGTGCCAGCAGTTCTTCTCACCTGAACACTGAAGCTTTCTTT.

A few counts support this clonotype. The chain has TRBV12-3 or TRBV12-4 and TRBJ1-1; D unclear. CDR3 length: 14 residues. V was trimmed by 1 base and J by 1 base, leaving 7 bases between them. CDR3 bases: TGTGCCAGCAGTTTAGGGCGGGCGAACACTGAAGCTTTCTTT. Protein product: CASSLGRANTEAFF.

In DNA, the CDR3 is TGCGCCAGCAGCCACCCCTCACGCACTAGCGGGGGAGATACGCAGTATTTT. Protein: CASSHPSRTSGGDTQYF. The chain recombines TRBV4-3 with TRBJ2-3, with 11 bases fitting TRBD2. After removal of 3 bases from V and 5 bases from J, the junction contained 10 bases not matched to a gene. The CDR3 totals 17 residues. The germline gives CDR1 LGHNA, CDR2 YSLEER.

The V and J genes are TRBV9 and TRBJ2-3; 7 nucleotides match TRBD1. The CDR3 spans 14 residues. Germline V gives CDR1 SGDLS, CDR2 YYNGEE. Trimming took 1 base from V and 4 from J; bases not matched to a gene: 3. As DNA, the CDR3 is TGTGCCAGCAGCGTAACGCAGGGGGCAGATACGCAGTATTTT. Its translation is CASSVTQGADTQYF.

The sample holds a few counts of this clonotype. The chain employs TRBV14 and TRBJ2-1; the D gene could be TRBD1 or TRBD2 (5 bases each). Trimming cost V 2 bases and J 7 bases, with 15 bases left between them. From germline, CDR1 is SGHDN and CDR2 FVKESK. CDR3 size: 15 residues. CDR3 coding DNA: TGTGCCAGCAGCCAAACCCGGGGCCCTGGGAATGAGCAGTTCTTC. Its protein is CASSQTRGPGNEQFF.

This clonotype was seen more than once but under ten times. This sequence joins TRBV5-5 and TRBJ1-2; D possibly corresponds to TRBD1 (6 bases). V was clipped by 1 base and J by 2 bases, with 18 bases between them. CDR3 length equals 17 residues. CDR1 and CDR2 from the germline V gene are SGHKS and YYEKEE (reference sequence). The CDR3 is CASSLLGAIGLNYGYTF. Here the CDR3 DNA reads TGTGCCAGCAGCTTGTTGGGGGCGATAGGACTGAACTATGGCTACACCTTC.

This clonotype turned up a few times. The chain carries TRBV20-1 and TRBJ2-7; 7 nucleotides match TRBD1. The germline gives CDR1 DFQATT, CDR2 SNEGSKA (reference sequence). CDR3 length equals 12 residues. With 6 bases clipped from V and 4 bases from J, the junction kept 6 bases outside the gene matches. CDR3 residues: CSANRGGYEQYF. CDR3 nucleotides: TGCAGTGCAAACAGGGGTGGGTACGAGCAGTACTTC.

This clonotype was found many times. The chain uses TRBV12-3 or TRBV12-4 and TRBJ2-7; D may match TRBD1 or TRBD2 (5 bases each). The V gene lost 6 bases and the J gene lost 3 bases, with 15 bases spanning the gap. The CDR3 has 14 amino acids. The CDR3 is CASRRSGTLYEQYF. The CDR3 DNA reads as TGTGCCAGCAGACGGTCTGGGACCCTCTACGAGCAGTACTTC.

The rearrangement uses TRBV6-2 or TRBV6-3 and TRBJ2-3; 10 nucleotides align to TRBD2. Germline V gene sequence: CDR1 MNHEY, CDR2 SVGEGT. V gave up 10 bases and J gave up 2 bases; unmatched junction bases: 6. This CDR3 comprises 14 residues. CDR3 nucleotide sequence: TGTGCCACGACCGGACTAGCGGCCACAGATACGCAGTATTTT. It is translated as CATTGLAATDTQYF.